Each of the 29 T cell receptor beta chains below was sequenced from the same sample in a study of cytomegalovirus exposure and HLA in healthy donors. 13 Jbeta primers and 60 Vbeta primers were used for the PCR. Only in-frame clones appear in the TCRdb table, and some are missing; sequencing was by immunoSEQ multiplex PCR. The sample lists around 280,000 clones, over 85% occurring once. The sample taken for sequencing was PBMCs. The receptor source for this set is a woman aged 18-35 years in good health and CMV-seronegative.

The chain uses TRBV6-5 and TRBJ1-5, with TRBD1 matching over 8 bases. Per germline, CDR1 MNHEY and CDR2 SVGAGI. The CDR3 totals 11 residues. V was pared by 8 bases and J by 9 bases, with 3 bases of the junction left unmatched. The CDR3 region is CASGQGAPQHF. For the CDR3, the DNA is TGTGCCAGCGGCCAGGGGGCGCCCCAGCATTTT.

The chain recombines TRBV5-4 with TRBJ1-2; D uncertain. Germline V lookup: CDR1 SGHNT, CDR2 YYREEE (reference sequence). The germline V and J ends were trimmed by 0 bases and 1 base, with 7 bases remaining between them. This CDR3 contains 14 residues. CDR3 nucleotide sequence: TGTGCCAGCAGCTTGGGGGCCCTTAACTATGGCTACACCTTC. Protein: CASSLGALNYGYTF.

The chain joins TRBV27 to TRBJ1-1; 12 nucleotides agree with TRBD1. Losses at the gene ends were 5 bases for V and 4 bases for J; bases not matched to a gene: 11. Germline V gene lookup returns CDR1 MNHEY and CDR2 SMNVEV (reference sequence). There are 17 residues in the CDR3. The CDR3 spells CASSPGTGGVPVTEAFF. CDR3 bases: TGTGCCAGCAGTCCCGGGACAGGGGGCGTACCGGTCACTGAAGCTTTCTTT.

This rearrangement joins TRBV7-9 to TRBJ1-2; TRBD1 might be the D (5 bases). This CDR3 is 18 amino acids long. With 5 bases removed from V and 8 bases from J, the gap between germline ends came to 30 bases. CDR1 is SEHNR and CDR2 is FQNEAQ in the germline V gene (reference sequence). CDR3 DNA: TGTGCCAGCAGCCTCCAAACCATCGGGGGAGACAAGAGAGGAGGCTACACCTTC. Amino acids: CASSLQTIGGDKRGGYTF.

This sequence joins TRBV7-2 and TRBJ2-1, with a weak D call TRBD2 (6 bases). The CDR3 extends over 13 amino acids. V was trimmed by 3 bases and J by 6 bases, leaving 9 bases between them. The germline CDR1 and CDR2 sequences are SGHTA and FQGNSA. The DNA for the CDR3 is TGTGCCAGCAGCTTGCCTAGCGTCAATGAGCAGTTCTTC. Residues: CASSLPSVNEQFF.

V and J are TRBV6-5 and TRBJ2-3; 8 bases fit TRBD1. Germline loops: CDR1 MNHEY, CDR2 SVGAGI. J lost 7 bases, V lost 4 bases, and 7 bases had no gene match. CDR3 size: 14 residues. DNA for the CDR3: TGTGCCAGCAGTTCCGGGGACAGGAAGAATACGCAGTATTTT. It specifies CASSSGDRKNTQYF.

This clone was counted once. The chain has TRBV7-9 and TRBJ2-7, with 9 bases aligning to TRBD1. Per germline, CDR1 SEHNR and CDR2 FQNEAQ (reference sequence). Germline trimming cut 4 bases from V and 3 bases from J; bases unmatched to any gene: 7. The CDR3 totals 15 residues. The CDR3, as DNA: TGTGCCAGCAGCTCCCCCGGGACAGGGTACTACGAGCAGTACTTC. Residues: CASSSPGTGYYEQYF.

This chain links TRBV9 with TRBJ2-1, with 10 bases matching TRBD2. Trimming at V came to 1 base and at J to 5 bases, leaving 3 bases not matched to a gene. The length of the CDR3 is 15 residues. Germline V gene data show CDR1 as SGDLS and CDR2 as YYNGEE. CDR3: CASSVPSGGDNEQFF. Here the CDR3 DNA reads TGTGCCAGCAGCGTACCTAGCGGGGGAGACAATGAGCAGTTCTTC.

The rearrangement links TRBV7-3 to TRBJ2-3, with 7 bases lining up with TRBD2. This CDR3 has 15 residues. The V gene's germline CDR1 is SGHTA and CDR2 FQGTGA. The V and J ends lost 0 bases and 1 base, in that order; junction bases with no gene match: 1. CDR3 bases: TGTGCCAGCAGCTTAACGGCGGGGGGCACAGATACGCAGTATTTT. It is translated as CASSLTAGGTDTQYF.

This chain links TRBV11-3 with TRBJ2-5, with a possible D match to TRBD1 (5 bases). The DNA end is more similar to TRBJ2-7, so the J call may be wrong. There are 13 residues in the CDR3. From germline, CDR1 is SGHNT and CDR2 YENEEA. The DNA for the CDR3 is TGTGCCAGCAGCTTAGCCCCAGGGTTCGAGCAGTACTTC. It specifies CASSLAPGFEQYF.

The rearrangement joins TRBV5-5 to TRBJ1-2; 8 nucleotides align to TRBD1. With V trimmed by 3 bases and J by 7 bases, 11 bases remained unmatched. This CDR3 has 15 amino acids. The germline CDR1 and CDR2 sequences are SGHKS and YYEKEE (reference sequence). CDR3 DNA: TGTGCCAGCAGCTCCACCGACAGGGGTTTAGGTGGCTACACCTTC. It specifies CASSSTDRGLGGYTF.

As for this clone: One junction end does not reproduce the germline sequence, and a read error may be involved. The rearrangement uses TRBV9 and TRBJ2-3; D remains unclear. The CDR3 is 15 residues long. CDR1 is SGDLS, CDR2 YYNGEE, per germline. The CDR3 reads CASSEDSYLTDAQYF. CDR3 nucleotides: TGTGCCAGCAGCGAAGATTCATATCTAACAGATGCGCAGTATTTT. The full variable domain, its missing parts supplied by reference TRBV9 and TRBJ2-3, is DSGVTQTPKHLITATGQRVTLRCSPRSGDLSVYWYQQSLDQGLQFLIQYYNGEERAKGNILERFSAQQFPDLHSELNLSSLELGDSALYFCASSEDSYLTDAQYFGPGTRLTVL.

V and J are TRBV2 and TRBJ2-5, with TRBD2 matching 8 bases. The J call is uncertain, as TRBJ2-7 better fits the DNA end. Germline CDR1 SNHLY, CDR2 FYNNEI. The CDR3 covers 15 residues. In DNA form, the CDR3 reads TGTGCCAGCAGTGTCGATCGGGGGGGGATTTACGAGCAGTACTTC. Translation gives CASSVDRGGIYEQYF.

The chain combines TRBV29-1 with TRBJ2-3; TRBD2 matches 7 bases. This CDR3 spans 15 amino acids. Looked up from germline, CDR1 is SQVTM and CDR2 is ANQGSEA. V shed 5 bases, J shed 0 bases, and the junction held 8 bases outside the gene matches. CDR3 sequence reads: CSVQRASGSTDTQYF. The CDR3 nucleotides are TGCAGCGTTCAGAGAGCTAGCGGTAGCACAGATACGCAGTATTTT.

This chain connects TRBV6-6 to TRBJ2-3, with D uncertain. The CDR3 totals 14 residues. Trimming removed 0 bases from V and 2 bases from J, with 6 bases in between. CDR1 and CDR2 (germline): MNHNY, SVGAGI (reference sequence). CDR3 in amino acids: CASSYSRPTDTQYF. The CDR3 DNA sequence: TGTGCCAGCAGTTACTCGAGGCCCACAGATACGCAGTATTTT.

The rearrangement links TRBV27 to TRBJ1-5, with 12 bases aligning to TRBD1. CDR1 MNHEY and CDR2 SMNVEV come from the germline V gene (reference sequence). Losses at the gene ends were 5 bases for V and 7 bases for J; bases not matched to a gene: 6. This CDR3 contains 15 residues. CDR3: CASSAPGTGGQPQHF. Written as DNA, the CDR3 is TGTGCCAGCAGTGCACCCGGGACAGGGGGCCAGCCCCAGCATTTT.

This sequence joins TRBV9 and TRBJ2-7; 9 positions agree with TRBD1. V trimming: 3 bases; J trimming: 3 bases; junction bases outside the gene matches: 7. CDR3 size: 15 residues. The germline V gene has CDR1 SGDLS and CDR2 YYNGEE. The CDR3 nucleotides are TGTGCCAGCAGCGAGGGGACAGGGAGCTACTACGAGCAGTACTTC. This gives the protein CASSEGTGSYYEQYF.

V and J are TRBV7-3 and TRBJ2-2, with 9 positions matching TRBD2. Germline lookup yields CDR1 SGHTA and CDR2 FQGTGA. This CDR3 spans 18 amino acids. The junction had 15 bases not matched to a gene; V was cut back by 5 bases and J by 5 bases. The CDR3 sequence: CASSQTGLALRGTGELFF. The CDR3 nucleotides are TGTGCCAGCAGCCAAACTGGACTAGCGCTAAGGGGAACCGGGGAGCTGTTTTTT.

This sequence joins TRBV4-1 and TRBJ1-6, with D possibly being TRBD1 (6 bases). Germline CDR1 is MGHRA and CDR2 is YSYEKL. V was cut by 0 bases and J by 8 bases, with 8 bases left in between. This CDR3 region has 14 residues. The CDR3 loop is CASSQESGDSPLHF. CDR3 nucleotide sequence: TGCGCCAGCAGCCAAGAGTCAGGGGATTCACCCCTCCACTTT.

V usage is TRBV30 and J usage is TRBJ1-2; perhaps TRBD1 as D (5 bases). This CDR3 is built from 15 residues. The V end was cut by 3 bases, the J end by 4 bases, with 18 bases between. CDR1 GTSNPN and CDR2 SVGIG come from the germline V gene (reference sequence). CDR3 amino acids: CAWRPGHILFYGYTF. The CDR3 DNA follows: TGTGCCTGGAGGCCCGGACACATACTATTCTATGGCTACACCTTC.

In nucleotides, the CDR3 is TGTGCCAGCAGCTTAGGACAAAGTGGATCTGGAAACACCATATATTTT. It yields the protein CASSLGQSGSGNTIYF. The chain uses TRBV7-3 and TRBJ1-3; D perhaps matches TRBD1 (5 bases). This CDR3 region has 16 residues. V gave up 2 bases and J gave up 1 base, with 12 bases separating them. Germline V gives CDR1 SGHTA, CDR2 FQGTGA.

V gene TRBV19 combines with J gene TRBJ1-4, with 8 nucleotides matching TRBD1. CDR1 is LNHDA, CDR2 SQIVND, per germline (reference sequence). The CDR3 spans 15 residues. V dropped 6 bases and J dropped 7; count of bases not matched to a gene: 10. CDR3 in amino acids: CASSQRGTGFEKLFF. In DNA form, the CDR3 reads TGTGCCAGTAGCCAACGAGGGACAGGCTTTGAAAAACTGTTTTTT.

The chain is built from TRBV6-5 and TRBJ2-7; TRBD1 is a possible D gene (5 bases). The CDR3 covers 13 residues. V was trimmed by 5 bases and J by 3 bases, leaving 11 bases between them. In germline, CDR1 is MNHEY, CDR2 SVGAGI. The CDR3 sequence: CASSVGVRYEQYF. CDR3 bases: TGTGCCAGCAGTGTAGGGGTTCGCTACGAGCAGTACTTC.

V is TRBV7-9 and J is TRBJ2-5; D call uncertain. The CDR3 consists of 11 residues. Germline V lookup: CDR1 SEHNR, CDR2 FQNEAQ (reference sequence). V was cut by 6 bases and J by 0 bases, with 2 bases left in between. As DNA, the CDR3 is TGTGCCAGCAGTAACCAAGAGACCCAGTACTTC. It encodes CASSNQETQYF.

The V call is TRBV25-1, the J call TRBJ1-3; 9 bases match TRBD1. This CDR3 is built from 17 residues. V lost 1 base, J lost 4 bases, and 8 bases stayed unmatched. CDR1 is MGHDK, CDR2 SYGVNS, per germline. Here the CDR3 DNA reads TGTGCCAGCAGTGAATCTGACAGGGGGGCGAGAGGAAACACCATATATTTT. This encodes CASSESDRGARGNTIYF. The full variable domain, completed using reference TRBV25-1 and TRBJ1-3, is EADIYQTPRYLVIGTGKKITLECSQTMGHDKMYWYQQDPGMELHLIHYSYGVNSTEKGDLSSESTVSRIRTEHFPLTLESARPSHTSQYLCASSESDRGARGNTIYFGEGSWLTVV.

CDR3 coding DNA: TGTGCCAGCAGCTTAGTGGGCCAGGGGGCCCCATCGAACACCGGGGAGCTGTTTTTT. Translated, it gives CASSLVGQGAPSNTGELFF. The rearrangement uses TRBV7-3 and TRBJ2-2, with 8 bases that match TRBD1. Per the germline V gene, CDR1 is SGHTA and CDR2 is FQGTGA. This CDR3 contains 19 residues. Germline trimming cut 2 bases from V and 0 bases from J; bases unmatched to any gene: 11. The full variable domain, with the rest looked up from reference TRBV7-3 and TRBJ2-2, is GAGVSQTPSNKVTEKGKYVELRCDPISGHTALYWYRQSLGQGPEFLIYFQGTGAADDSGLPNDRFFAVRPEGSVSTLKIQRTERGDSAVYLCASSLVGQGAPSNTGELFFGEGSRLTVL.

On this clone: The identical CDR3 is also encoded by other nucleotide sequences in the sample. The chain employs TRBV5-6 and TRBJ1-6, with 7 bases lining up with TRBD1. CDR3 length: 16 residues. Germline CDR1 is SGHDT and CDR2 is YYEEEE. V lost 2 bases and J lost 0; bases outside the gene matches: 2. The CDR3 sequence: CASSLQGSSYNSPLHF. DNA for the CDR3: TGTGCCAGCAGCTTACAGGGGAGCTCCTATAATTCACCCCTCCACTTT.

This chain uses TRBV6-5 with TRBJ2-2; D not resolved. Per the germline V gene, CDR1 is MNHEY and CDR2 is SVGAGI. This CDR3 contains 13 residues. Trimming cost V 6 bases and J 0 bases, with 5 bases left between them. The CDR3 region has the DNA TGTGCCAGCAGGACTCCGAACACCGGGGAGCTGTTTTTT. Its protein is CASRTPNTGELFF.

This rearrangement joins TRBV9 to TRBJ2-1; 9 bases align to TRBD1. The junction had 12 bases not matched to a gene; V was cut back by 0 bases and J by 8 bases. Germline-derived CDR1 and CDR2 are SGDLS and YYNGEE. CDR3 length: 17 residues. The CDR3 nucleotides are TGTGCCAGCAGCGTAGGATTGGGACAGGGATCCGGAGATGAGCAGTTCTTC. This sequence encodes CASSVGLGQGSGDEQFF.